These 8 T cell receptor beta chains share one sample of origin, sequenced in a study of blood T cell repertoires in COVID-19. TCRdb's table, derived via immunoSEQ multiplex PCR, lists solely in-frame clones and lacks some. This sample has hundreds of thousands of clones; about 88% occur once, and the top ten carry over 10%. Input material: peripheral blood. The source is an older woman with COVID-19, enrolled during active disease.

V is TRBV19 and J is TRBJ1-1; D may be TRBD1 (6 bases). V shed 3 bases and J shed 5 bases, with 7 bases lying between them. The CDR3 has 12 residues. Per the germline V gene, CDR1 is LNHDA and CDR2 is SQIVND (reference sequence). In DNA, the CDR3 is TGTGCCAGTAGTATGAGGGGGACTGAAGCTTTCTTT. Its protein product is CASSMRGTEAFF.

This rearrangement joins TRBV19 to TRBJ1-3, with D perhaps matching TRBD1 (5 bases). Germline V gene sequence: CDR1 LNHDA, CDR2 SQIVND (reference sequence). The CDR3 has 14 amino acids. Trimming removed 5 bases at V and 3 bases at J, with 11 bases between. The CDR3 region is CASSPGAFGNTIYF. Here the CDR3 DNA reads TGTGCCAGTAGTCCTGGGGCGTTTGGAAACACCATATATTTT.

The chain has TRBV7-9 and TRBJ2-2, with D uncertain. V was clipped by 4 bases and J by 4 bases, with 13 bases between them. The CDR3 is 15 amino acids. Looked up from germline, CDR1 is SEHNR and CDR2 is FQNEAQ (reference sequence). The CDR3 region has the DNA TGTGCCAGCAGCTCTCCGGTTGCCATCACCGGGGAGCTGTTTTTT. Protein sequence: CASSSPVAITGELFF.

The rearrangement uses TRBV6-5 and TRBJ1-4; TRBD1 might be the D (5 bases). V was cut by 7 bases and J by 4 bases, with 13 bases left in between. Germline CDR1 is MNHEY and CDR2 is SVGAGI. This CDR3 region has 14 residues. The CDR3 protein is CASTNRGLNEKLFF. DNA of the CDR3: TGTGCCAGCACCAACCGGGGACTTAATGAAAAACTGTTTTTT.

As DNA, the CDR3 is TGTGCCTGGAGGGTAGCGGGGGCTGGGGCCAACGTCCTGACTTTC. The encoded protein is CAWRVAGAGANVLTF. The chain carries TRBV30 and TRBJ2-6; 9 bases map to TRBD2. The CDR3 is 15 residues long. V was clipped by 3 bases and J by 2 bases; unmatched bases: 2. Germline CDR1 GTSNPN, CDR2 SVGIG (reference sequence).

V usage is TRBV5-6 and J usage is TRBJ2-1; maybe TRBD1 (6 bases). The CDR3 length is 14 residues. The V gene's germline CDR1 is SGHDT and CDR2 YYEEEE. The ends were cut back, 4 bases at V and 7 bases at J, with 15 bases in the middle. In DNA, the CDR3 is TGTGCCAGCAGCCTCAGGGGTGTAATTAATGAGCAGTTCTTC. Its translation: CASSLRGVINEQFF.

The chain has TRBV28 and TRBJ1-2; 7 bases are a match to TRBD1. In germline, CDR1 is MDHEN, CDR2 SYDVKM. The trim removed 6 bases at V and 8 bases at J, leaving 9 bases unmatched. This CDR3 region has 13 residues. As DNA, the CDR3 is TGTGCCAGCAGGTTAGAGGGGGCGCGAGGCTACACCTTC. Residues: CASRLEGARGYTF.

The genes are TRBV2 and TRBJ1-1; D gene uncertain. The CDR3 loop spans 14 amino acids. Germline V gives CDR1 SNHLY, CDR2 FYNNEI. V dropped 2 bases and J dropped 0 bases, with 7 bases sitting between them. The CDR3 sequence is CASSERSLNTEAFF. CDR3 coding DNA: TGTGCCAGCAGTGAAAGGAGTCTGAACACTGAAGCTTTCTTT.